The clone carrying this T cell receptor beta chain was observed many times. Its cognate antigen is unknown. These data are taken from a study of blood T cells in healthy people across ages. J was trimmed by 4 bases and V by 6 bases; bases with no gene match: 10. CDR3 length equals 15 residues. A second about 7 to 12 cycle PCR used barcoded and J-beta primers. TCRdb independently ran MiXCR on the 5' RACE reads; one entry per CDR3 protein. The sample carries more than 800,000 distinct CDR3 sequences, more than 25% recorded once. Study-level points and caveats: In older individuals, TCR beta diversity per million T cells was lower, falling roughly linearly with age.

The gene calls are TRBV12-3 or TRBV12-4 and TRBJ2-3, with 7 bases matching TRBD1. Source material: blood. The TCR was taken from an elderly woman in good health. CDR3: CASRPRTGVPDTQYF. The CDR3 coding sequence is TGTGCCAGCAGGCCACGGACAGGTGTTCCAGATACGCAGTATTTT.